The 5 T cell receptor beta chains in this list originate from one sample, sequenced in a study of blood T cell repertoires in COVID-19. The protocol was immunoSEQ multiplex PCR, while the TCRdb copy is restricted to in-frame clones and leaves out a portion. The sample contains some 150,000 clones, 65% to 85% of which appear only once. The sequenced sample was PBMCs or T cells enriched from blood (not recorded which). These receptors came from a woman between 45 and 65 years old in a cohort exposed to, infected with or recovered from COVID-19 (not recorded which).

V usage is TRBV29-1 and J usage is TRBJ1-1; tentative D call: TRBD1 (5 bases). The germline gives CDR1 SQVTM, CDR2 ANQGSEA. The ends were cut back, 6 bases at V and 2 bases at J, with 10 bases in the middle. This CDR3 has 12 amino acids. The CDR3 DNA follows: TGCAGCGTCTCAACAGGTAACACTGAAGCTTTCTTT. Its translation: CSVSTGNTEAFF.

The chain joins TRBV12-3 or TRBV12-4 to TRBJ1-5; D is uncertain. The CDR3 totals 13 residues. V was pared by 4 bases and J by 0 bases, with 4 bases between. In nucleotides, the CDR3 is TGTGCCAGCAGTTGGGCTAGCAATCAGCCCCAGCATTTT. Its protein is CASSWASNQPQHF.

There are a few counts of this clone. This sequence joins TRBV4-2 and TRBJ2-2, with 9 positions matching TRBD1. Trimming took 0 bases from V and 6 from J; bases not matched to a gene: 5. Germline V gives CDR1 LGHNA, CDR2 YNFKEQ. The CDR3 is 16 residues long. The CDR3, as DNA: TGTGCCAGCAGCCAAGAAACAGGGGGCGAGGCCGGGGAGCTGTTTTTT. Translated, it gives CASSQETGGEAGELFF.

CDR3 in amino acids: CASSEGGPKNIQYF. The CDR3 nucleotides are TGCGCCAGCAGTGAGGGGGGCCCTAAAAACATTCAGTACTTC. V and J are TRBV10-1 and TRBJ2-4, with D perhaps matching TRBD1 (6 bases). Per the germline V gene, CDR1 is WNHNN and CDR2 is SYGVQD (reference sequence). This CDR3 region has 14 residues. V dropped 2 bases and J dropped 4 bases, with 9 bases sitting between them.

This rearrangement joins TRBV28 to TRBJ1-2; D is possibly TRBD1 (6 bases). CDR1 is MDHEN and CDR2 is SYDVKM in the germline V gene. This CDR3 is 15 amino acids long. The germline V and J ends were trimmed by 5 bases and 2 bases, with 15 bases remaining between them. The DNA of the CDR3 is TGTGCCAGCAGTACGATCTACAGGGTAAACTATGGCTACACCTTC. Translating gives CASSTIYRVNYGYTF.